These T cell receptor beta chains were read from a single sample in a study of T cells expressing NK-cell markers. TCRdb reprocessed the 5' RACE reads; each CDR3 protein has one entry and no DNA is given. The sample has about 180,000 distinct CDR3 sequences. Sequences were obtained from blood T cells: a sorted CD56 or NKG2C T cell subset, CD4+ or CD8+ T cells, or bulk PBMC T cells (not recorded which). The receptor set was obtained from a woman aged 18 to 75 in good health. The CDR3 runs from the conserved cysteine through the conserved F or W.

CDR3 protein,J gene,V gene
CASSLITYYGYTF,TRBJ1-2,TRBV7-2
CASSLVQGPRSGANVLTF,TRBJ2-6,TRBV11-1
CASSSTSASYNEQFF,TRBJ2-1,TRBV7-2
CSAKSGNLETQYF,TRBJ2-5,TRBV20-1
CASSSRDRGGEAFF,TRBJ1-1,TRBV5-6
CSAAGTGDGNQPQHF,TRBJ1-5,TRBV20-1
CASSSQGNTEAFF,TRBJ1-1,TRBV5-1
CSAHRSRQGSPDTQYF,TRBJ2-3,TRBV20-1
CASSLDQAAVSSPLHF,TRBJ1-6,TRBV5-5
CASSSRSNTDTQYF,TRBJ2-3,TRBV5-1
CSQEGASGNIQYF,TRBJ2-4,TRBV20-1
CASSPGIAGGEQYF,TRBJ2-7,TRBV18
CASSLGRGGSQGFADTQYF,TRBJ2-3,TRBV5-1
CASSLGTSGPNEQFF,TRBJ2-1,TRBV4-2
CASAGSVRETQYF,TRBJ2-5,TRBV12-3/TRBV12-4
CASSHGQLYEQYF,TRBJ2-7,TRBV28
CASSSRASGQSNEKLFF,TRBJ1-4,TRBV7-2
CASSSVGVGTDTQYF,TRBJ2-3,TRBV5-1